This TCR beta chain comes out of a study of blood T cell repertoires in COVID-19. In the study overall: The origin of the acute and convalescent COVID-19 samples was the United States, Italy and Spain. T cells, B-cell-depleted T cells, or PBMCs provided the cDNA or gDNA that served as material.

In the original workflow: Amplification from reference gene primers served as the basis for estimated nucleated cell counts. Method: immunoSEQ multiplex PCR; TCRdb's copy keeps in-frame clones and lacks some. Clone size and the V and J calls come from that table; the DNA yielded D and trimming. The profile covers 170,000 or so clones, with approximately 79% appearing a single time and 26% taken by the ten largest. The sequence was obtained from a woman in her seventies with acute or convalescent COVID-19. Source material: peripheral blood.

The CDR3 spells CASSAPGTSYEQYF. CDR3 in DNA: TGTGCCAGCAGTGCCCCCGGGACATCCTACGAGCAGTACTTC. V and J are TRBV2 and TRBJ2-7; possibly TRBD1 for D (6 bases). Germline lookup yields CDR1 SNHLY and CDR2 FYNNEI. Trimming left V 4 bases short and J 1 base short, with 11 bases between. The CDR3 totals 14 residues.